The 20 T cell receptor beta chains below come from one sample, sequenced in a study of liver allograft versus peripheral blood T cells. The wider study: The authors compared T cell receptor repertoires in transplanted livers with recipients' peripheral blood repertoires.

TCRdb recomputed calls from the reads with MiXCR, one row per CDR3 protein. The table has 8,600 or so distinct CDR3 sequences, about 19% seen once; the top ten hold roughly 26%. The receptors here all came from a human patient who had a liver transplant. Some T cells may originate from the graft donor.

This clonotype ranks as medium-sized. The CDR3 sequence is CASSSWTGGPNTEAFF. The CDR3 coding sequence is TGTGCCAGCAGTTCTTGGACAGGGGGCCCGAACACTGAAGCTTTCTTT. V is TRBV13 and J is TRBJ1-1; 11 nucleotides align to TRBD1. The CDR3 runs 16 residues. CDR1 and CDR2 from the germline V gene are PRHDT and FYEKMQ (reference sequence). With 6 bases clipped from V and 1 base from J, the junction kept 7 bases outside the gene matches. The full variable domain, rest sourced from reference TRBV13 and TRBJ1-1, is AAGVIQSPRHLIKEKRETATLKCYPIPRHDTVYWYQQGPGQDPQFLISFYEKMQSDKGSIPDRFSAQQFSDYHSELNMSSLELGDSALYFCASSSWTGGPNTEAFFGQGTRLTVV.

This chain links TRBV30 with TRBJ1-2, with D tentatively TRBD1 (5 bases). The CDR3 sequence is 12 residues long. Germline V lookup: CDR1 GTSNPN, CDR2 SVGIG (reference sequence). Trimming took off 4 bases at V and 1 base at J, with 7 bases between the two ends. CDR3 coding DNA: TGTGCCTGGACAGGGAGTAACTATGGCTACACCTTC. Translating gives CAWTGSNYGYTF.

This clonotype turned up a few times. The chain links TRBV12-5 to TRBJ1-3; 9 bases match TRBD1. Germline-derived CDR1 and CDR2 are LGHNT and FRNRAP. The trim removed 6 bases at V and 4 bases at J, leaving 4 bases unmatched. The CDR3 consists of 14 residues. The CDR3 loop is CASGWDREGNTIYF. In DNA, the CDR3 is TGTGCTAGTGGCTGGGACAGGGAAGGAAACACCATATATTTT.

Of note for this clonotype: A read error may explain this, as a much larger clone is one base away. The chain employs TRBV19 and TRBJ1-2, with D uncertain. CDR3 size: 13 residues. Germline CDR1 LNHDA, CDR2 SQIVND (reference sequence). In DNA, the CDR3 is TGTGCCAGTAGTATAGACACTTACTATGGCTCCACCTTC. Its protein product is CASSIDTYYGSTF.

By sample share, this clonotype is medium-sized. The CDR3 DNA is TGTGCCAGTTACGGGCAGGGCAGCTATGGCTACACCTTC. This sequence encodes CASYGQGSYGYTF. J is TRBJ1-2 and V is TRBV27; maybe TRBD1 (5 bases). Germline-derived CDR1 and CDR2 are MNHEY and SMNVEV (reference sequence). There are 13 residues in the CDR3. V lost 9 bases and J lost 4, with 15 bases in between.

V usage is TRBV12-5 and J usage is TRBJ1-2; D uncertain. Germline loops: CDR1 LGHNT, CDR2 FRNRAP. The CDR3 is 16 residues long. The V and J ends lost 1 base and 2 bases respectively, with 14 bases between them. The CDR3 here is CASGLGQGGLNYGYTF. As DNA, the CDR3 is TGTGCTAGTGGTTTGGGCCAAGGAGGCCTAAACTATGGCTACACCTTC.

The rearrangement links TRBV2 to TRBJ1-2; D gene unclear. Trimming took 2 bases from V and 9 from J, leaving 16 bases between them. Germline V lookup: CDR1 SNHLY, CDR2 FYNNEI. The CDR3 spans 14 residues. CDR3 loop: CASSENSLGRSYTF. The CDR3, as DNA: TGTGCCAGCAGTGAAAACTCCCTCGGACGGAGCTACACCTTC.

Worth noting for this clonotype: This may come from a read error, since a much larger clone is one base off. The chain carries TRBV10-3 and TRBJ1-1; D gene unclear. V dropped 5 bases and J dropped 1 base, with 11 bases sitting between them. CDR3 length: 14 amino acids. CDR1 and CDR2 from the germline V gene are ENHRY and SYGVKD. CDR3 in DNA: TGTGCCATCAGTTACCACCCACAGAACACTGAAGCTTTCTTT. Protein: CAISYHPQNTEAFF.

This clonotype was recorded at least ten times. The chain carries TRBV7-2 and TRBJ1-1; maybe TRBD1 (6 bases). Between the trimmed V and J ends, which lost 5 bases and 6 bases, there was a span of 19 bases. There are 15 residues in the CDR3. From germline, CDR1 is SGHTA and CDR2 FQGNSA. The CDR3 DNA sequence: TGTGCCAGCAGCGTAGGGGGTGCGCCTAAGGCTGAAGCTTTCTTT. It translates to CASSVGGAPKAEAFF.

This clonotype was counted between two and nine times. CDR3 sequence (DNA): TGTGCCAGCAGTTACTCGGGGACAGTAGAATCCTACGAGCAGTACTTC. This translates into CASSYSGTVESYEQYF. The J gene is TRBJ2-7, the V gene TRBV6-5; 7 bases are a match to TRBD1. J gave up 1 base and V 0 bases, and 6 bases lay outside the gene matches. The germline CDR1 and CDR2 sequences are MNHEY and SVGAGI. This CDR3 region has 16 residues.

Judged by abundance, this clonotype is medium-sized. The rearrangement links TRBV15 to TRBJ1-1, with D perhaps TRBD1 (5 bases). The CDR3 covers 14 residues. CDR1 is LNHNV and CDR2 is YYDKDF in the germline V gene (reference sequence). V lost 1 base to trimming and J lost 10 bases, with 16 bases between them. CDR3 DNA: TGTGCCACCAGCAGAGTTTCGGGGGATGGAGGAGCTTTCTTT. Its translation is CATSRVSGDGGAFF.

The rearrangement joins TRBV6-2 or TRBV6-3 to TRBJ1-1; D uncertain. The V and J ends lost 9 bases and 1 base respectively, with 12 bases between them. Germline CDR1 reads MNHEY; CDR2 reads SVGEGT. The CDR3 is made up of 13 amino acids. The CDR3 nucleotides read TGTGCCAGTTCAGAGGCAACGAACACTGAAGCTTTCTTT. It specifies CASSEATNTEAFF.

In its sample, this clonotype was seen a few times. The V call is TRBV27, the J call TRBJ1-2; D gene unclear. This CDR3 comprises 12 residues. V was clipped by 4 bases and J by 2 bases, with 5 bases between them. From germline, CDR1 is MNHEY and CDR2 SMNVEV (reference sequence). CDR3 loop: CASSSGNYGYTF. The CDR3 DNA reads as TGTGCCAGCAGTTCCGGGAACTATGGCTACACCTTC.

Regarding this clonotype: The germline gene is not matched at one end of the junction; a read error may be the cause. The gene calls are TRBV7-9 and TRBJ2-1, with no clear D. Germline V gene sequence: CDR1 SEHNR, CDR2 FQNEAQ (reference sequence). This CDR3 contains 14 residues. Here the CDR3 DNA reads TGTGCCAACAGCCCCCCGGTTGGGGACAATGAGCAGTTCTTC. As protein: CANSPPVGDNEQFF.

By sample share, this clonotype is medium-sized. This chain links TRBV7-2 with TRBJ1-1; D is unclear. The ends were cut back, 6 bases at V and 0 bases at J, with 14 bases in the middle. The CDR3 is 15 amino acids. In germline, CDR1 is SGHTA, CDR2 FQGNSA. The CDR3 coding sequence is TGTGCCAGCAGGACCGATTTCGGGTTGAACACTGAAGCTTTCTTT. Protein sequence: CASRTDFGLNTEAFF.

This clonotype qualifies as medium-sized. The chain combines TRBV10-3 with TRBJ1-4, with D tentatively TRBD1 (5 bases). The CDR3 spans 14 residues. CDR1 and CDR2 (germline): ENHRY, SYGVKD. Trimming left V 8 bases short and J 1 base short, with 11 bases between. DNA of the CDR3: TGTGCCATCCGGCGGGGGGGAACTAATGAAAAACTGTTTTTT. Translation: CAIRRGGTNEKLFF.

The gene calls are TRBV27 and TRBJ1-1, with D hard to call. The CDR3 is 17 amino acids. Germline-derived CDR1 and CDR2 are MNHEY and SMNVEV (reference sequence). The V gene lost 5 bases and the J gene lost 3 bases, with 22 bases spanning the gap. Here the CDR3 reads CASSGAWTDSIHTEAFF. The CDR3 coding sequence is TGTGCCAGCAGTGGAGCCTGGACGGACTCAATTCACACTGAAGCTTTCTTT.

This clonotype is medium-sized in the sample. This rearrangement joins TRBV18 to TRBJ1-1; D is perhaps TRBD1 (6 bases). CDR1 is KGHSH, CDR2 LQKENI, per germline. The length of the CDR3 is 14 residues. With 3 bases removed from V and 4 bases from J, the gap between germline ends came to 12 bases. The CDR3 here is CASSPARGGTEAFF. CDR3 bases: TGTGCCAGCTCACCGGCCAGGGGTGGCACTGAAGCTTTCTTT. The whole variable domain, remainder taken from reference TRBV18 and TRBJ1-1, is NAGVMQNPRHLVRRRGQEARLRCSPMKGHSHVYWYRQLPEEGLKFMVYLQKENIIDESGMPKERFSAEFPKEGPSILRIQQVVRGDSAAYFCASSPARGGTEAFFGQGTRLTVV.

This clonotype occurred a few times. V and J are TRBV9 and TRBJ2-7; perhaps TRBD2 as D (5 bases). CDR3 size: 14 residues. V gave up 4 bases and J gave up 3 bases, with 14 bases separating them. Germline values: CDR1 SGDLS, CDR2 YYNGEE. The CDR3 nucleotides read TGTGCCAGCAGCTTACACCGGGAAAGCTACGAGCAGTACTTC. Encoded protein: CASSLHRESYEQYF.

Judged by abundance, this clonotype is medium-sized. The chain has TRBV6-5 and TRBJ1-1, with 10 bases identical to TRBD1. CDR3 length: 15 amino acids. J lost 4 bases, V lost 4 bases, and 6 bases had no gene match. From germline, CDR1 is MNHEY and CDR2 SVGAGI. The CDR3 is CASSWGGTGVTEAFF. The CDR3 DNA reads as TGTGCCAGCAGTTGGGGGGGGACAGGGGTCACTGAAGCTTTCTTT.